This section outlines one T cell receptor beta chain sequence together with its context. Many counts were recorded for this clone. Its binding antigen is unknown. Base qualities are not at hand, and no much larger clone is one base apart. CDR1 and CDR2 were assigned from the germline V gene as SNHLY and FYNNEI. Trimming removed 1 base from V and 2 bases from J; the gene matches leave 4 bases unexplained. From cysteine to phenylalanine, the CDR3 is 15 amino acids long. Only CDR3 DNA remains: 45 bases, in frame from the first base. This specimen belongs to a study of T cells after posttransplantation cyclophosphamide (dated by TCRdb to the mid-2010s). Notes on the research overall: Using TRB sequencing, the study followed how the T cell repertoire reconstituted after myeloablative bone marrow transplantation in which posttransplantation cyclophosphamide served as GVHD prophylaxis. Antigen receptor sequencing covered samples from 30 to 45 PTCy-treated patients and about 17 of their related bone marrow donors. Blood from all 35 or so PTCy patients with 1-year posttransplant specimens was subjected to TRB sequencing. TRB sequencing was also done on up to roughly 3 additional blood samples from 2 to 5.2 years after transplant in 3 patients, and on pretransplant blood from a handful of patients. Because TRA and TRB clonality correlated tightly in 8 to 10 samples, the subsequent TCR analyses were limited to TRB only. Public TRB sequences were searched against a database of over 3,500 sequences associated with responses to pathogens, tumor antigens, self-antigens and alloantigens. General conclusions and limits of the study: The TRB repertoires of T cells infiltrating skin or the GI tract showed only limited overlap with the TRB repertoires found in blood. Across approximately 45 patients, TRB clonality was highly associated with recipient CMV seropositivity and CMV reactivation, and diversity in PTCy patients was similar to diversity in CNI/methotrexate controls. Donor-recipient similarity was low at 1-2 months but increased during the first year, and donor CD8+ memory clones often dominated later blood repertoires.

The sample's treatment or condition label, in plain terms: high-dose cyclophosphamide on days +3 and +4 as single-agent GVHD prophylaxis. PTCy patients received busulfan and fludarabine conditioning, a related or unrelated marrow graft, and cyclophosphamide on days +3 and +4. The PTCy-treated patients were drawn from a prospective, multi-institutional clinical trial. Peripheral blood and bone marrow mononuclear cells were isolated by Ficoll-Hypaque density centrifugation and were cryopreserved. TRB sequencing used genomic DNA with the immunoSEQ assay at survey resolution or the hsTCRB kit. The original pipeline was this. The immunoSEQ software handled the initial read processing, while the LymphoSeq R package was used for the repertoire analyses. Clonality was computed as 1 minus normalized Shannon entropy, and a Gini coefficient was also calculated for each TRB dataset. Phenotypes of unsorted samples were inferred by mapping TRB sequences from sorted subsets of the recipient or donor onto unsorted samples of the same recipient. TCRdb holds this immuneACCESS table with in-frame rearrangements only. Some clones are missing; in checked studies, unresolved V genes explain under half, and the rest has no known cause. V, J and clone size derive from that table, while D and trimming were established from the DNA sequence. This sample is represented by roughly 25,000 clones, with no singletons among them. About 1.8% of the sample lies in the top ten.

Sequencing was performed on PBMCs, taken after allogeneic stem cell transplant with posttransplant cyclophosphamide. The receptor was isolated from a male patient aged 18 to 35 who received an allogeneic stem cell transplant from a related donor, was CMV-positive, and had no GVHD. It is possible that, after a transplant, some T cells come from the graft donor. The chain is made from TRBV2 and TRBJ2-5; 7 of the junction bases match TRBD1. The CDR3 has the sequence CASSEGGTAQETQYF. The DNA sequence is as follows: TGTGCCAGCAGTGAAGGTGGGACAGCACAAGAGACCCAGTACTTC.